The 29 T cell receptor beta chains below were found in one sample sequenced in a study of beta chain features in type 1 diabetes. These receptors have no known antigen. Study-level findings and limits: There was a moderate but significant shortening of TCRB CDR3s in all four CD4+ subsets of Type 1 diabetes patients.

Expressed TCRB transcripts were sequenced after all isolated RNA was converted to cDNA. The protocol was immunoSEQ multiplex PCR, while the TCRdb copy is restricted to in-frame clones and leaves out a portion. The data show around 300,000 clones, over 12% seen once. Sequencing input: naive CD4+ T cells from blood. The receptors were gathered from a man younger than 30 with type 1 diabetes.

This clone was seen a few times. The V and J genes are TRBV7-9 and TRBJ2-1; D call uncertain. CDR3 size: 13 residues. In germline, CDR1 is SEHNR, CDR2 FQNEAQ (reference sequence). V gave up 6 bases and J gave up 3 bases, with 9 bases separating them. CDR3 loop: CASSSGGYNEQFF. CDR3 sequence (DNA): TGTGCCAGCAGTTCGGGTGGCTACAATGAGCAGTTCTTC. Complete variable domain (other parts from reference TRBV7-9 and TRBJ2-1): DTGVSQNPRHKITKRGQNVTFRCDPISEHNRLYWYRQTLGQGPEFLTYFQNEAQLEKSRLLSDRFSAERPKGSFSTLEIQRTEQGDSAMYLCASSSGGYNEQFFGPGTRLTVL.

The J gene is TRBJ2-7, the V gene TRBV6-6; 10 bases are a match to TRBD2. CDR1 MNHNY and CDR2 SVGAGI come from the germline V gene (reference sequence). Germline trimming cut 0 bases from V and 4 bases from J; bases unmatched to any gene: 6. The CDR3 sequence is 16 residues long. The CDR3 DNA follows: TGTGCCAGCAGTTACTCACCCCTAGCGGGAGTGTACGAGCAGTACTTC. Translation: CASSYSPLAGVYEQYF.

The J gene is TRBJ2-3, the V gene TRBV5-4; maybe TRBD1 (6 bases). The germline V gene encodes CDR1 SGHNT and CDR2 YYREEE (reference sequence). Between the trimmed V and J ends, which lost 4 bases and 4 bases, there was a span of 13 bases. The CDR3 length is 14 residues. The CDR3 reads CASSLGAFADTQYF. CDR3 bases: TGTGCCAGCAGCCTGGGGGCCTTTGCAGATACGCAGTATTTT.

The chain recombines TRBV6-1 with TRBJ2-7; TRBD1 aligns across 8 bases. Germline V gene data show CDR1 as MNHNS and CDR2 as SASEGT. The CDR3 consists of 15 residues. V lost 5 bases, J lost 0 bases, and 6 bases stayed unmatched. Here the CDR3 DNA reads TGTGCCAGCAGTTCCAGGACAGGGAGCTCCTACGAGCAGTACTTC. It codes for CASSSRTGSSYEQYF.

The CDR3 region has the DNA TGTGCCACCAGCAGAGATATAGGCGGGGCTGCAGATACGCAGTATTTT. Its protein product is CATSRDIGGAADTQYF. The gene calls are TRBV15 and TRBJ2-3; D possibly corresponds to TRBD2 (6 bases). The ends were cut back, 0 bases at V and 4 bases at J, with 14 bases in the middle. CDR1 is LNHNV, CDR2 YYDKDF, per germline (reference sequence). CDR3 length: 16 residues.

This clone was counted between two and nine times. V usage is TRBV19 and J usage is TRBJ2-7, with a weak D call TRBD1 (6 bases). Trimming took 3 bases from V and 2 from J, leaving 11 bases between them. CDR3 length: 14 amino acids. The germline V gene has CDR1 LNHDA and CDR2 SQIVND (reference sequence). CDR3 in amino acids: CASSMIRGTYEQYF. CDR3 in DNA: TGTGCCAGTAGTATGATCAGGGGTACCTACGAGCAGTACTTC.

This clone came up a few times. This chain joins TRBV19 and TRBJ2-6; 7 bases are a match to TRBD1. The V gene's germline CDR1 is LNHDA and CDR2 SQIVND (reference sequence). The CDR3 consists of 17 residues. V shed 6 bases and J 3 bases; nucleotides not matched to a gene: 11. CDR3 protein: CASRTETGLGGANVLTF. The CDR3 coding sequence is TGTGCCAGTAGAACAGAGACAGGGCTAGGTGGGGCCAACGTCCTGACTTTC.

The V and J genes are TRBV28 and TRBJ1-1, with 8 bases fitting TRBD1. The trim removed 5 bases at V and 7 bases at J, leaving 9 bases unmatched. Germline V gene sequence: CDR1 MDHEN, CDR2 SYDVKM. The CDR3 has 14 residues. As DNA, the CDR3 is TGTGCCAGCAGTCTAGAGACAGGGGTAAATGAAGCTTTCTTT. Translating it yields CASSLETGVNEAFF. The variable domain in full, with the rest retrieved from reference TRBV28 and TRBJ1-1, is DVKVTQSSRYLVKRTGEKVFLECVQDMDHENMFWYRQDPGLGLRLIYFSYDVKMKEKGDIPEGYSVSREKKERFSLILESASTNQTSMYLCASSLETGVNEAFFGQGTRLTVV.

The chain joins TRBV6-5 to TRBJ2-7; TRBD1 is a possible D gene (6 bases). CDR3 length: 14 residues. CDR1 and CDR2 (germline): MNHEY, SVGAGI. V was clipped by 7 bases and J by 3 bases, with 16 bases between them. The CDR3 nucleotides read TGTGCCAGCATTAGCCCGGGACAAAACTACGAGCAGTACTTC. Residues: CASISPGQNYEQYF.

This clone came up a few times. V gene TRBV30 combines with J gene TRBJ1-2; D remains unclear. Trimming removed 3 bases from V and 1 base from J, with 6 bases in between. Per the germline V gene, CDR1 is GTSNPN and CDR2 is SVGIG (reference sequence). CDR3 length: 12 residues. The CDR3 DNA sequence: TGTGCCTGGAGGACTCGTAACTATGGCTACACCTTC. Protein product: CAWRTRNYGYTF. Drawing the rest from reference TRBV30 and TRBJ1-2, the complete variable domain is SQTIHQWPATLVQPVGSPLSLECTVEGTSNPNLYWYRQAAGRGLQLLFYSVGIGQISSEVPQNLSASRPQDRQFILSSKKLLLSDSGFYLCAWRTRNYGYTFGSGTRLTVV.

The chain combines TRBV9 with TRBJ1-1; no reliable D call. The V end lost 4 bases, the J end lost 0 bases, and 7 bases lay between the germline ends. Germline CDR1 and CDR2: SGDLS and YYNGEE. The CDR3 spans 13 residues. CDR3 in DNA: TGTGCCAGCAGCCCCCCGGTGAACACTGAAGCTTTCTTT. Protein sequence: CASSPPVNTEAFF.

The chain is built from TRBV7-9 and TRBJ2-7, with 8 bases lining up with TRBD1. From germline, CDR1 is SEHNR and CDR2 FQNEAQ (reference sequence). V gave up 5 bases and J gave up 6 bases; unmatched junction bases: 15. The CDR3 runs to 16 residues. CDR3 protein: CASSRSQGVKIREQYF. The CDR3 DNA reads TGTGCCAGCAGCCGATCACAGGGGGTAAAGATTCGCGAGCAGTACTTC.

The chain is built from TRBV6-1 and TRBJ1-1, with D unclear. CDR3 length equals 13 residues. V shed 8 bases and J shed 1 base, with 11 bases lying between them. Germline lookup yields CDR1 MNHNS and CDR2 SASEGT. The DNA of the CDR3 is TGTGCCAGCCGATTCACAGAGAACACTGAAGCTTTCTTT. Protein product: CASRFTENTEAFF.

The chain couples TRBV2 to TRBJ2-1; D is unresolved. Germline V gives CDR1 SNHLY, CDR2 FYNNEI. The CDR3 runs to 13 residues. Trimming took off 6 bases at V and 2 bases at J, with 8 bases between the two ends. The CDR3 nucleotides read TGTGCCAGCAGGGTGGCAACCTACAATGAGCAGTTCTTC. Translation: CASRVATYNEQFF. The full variable domain, rest sourced from reference TRBV2 and TRBJ2-1, is EPEVTQTPSHQVTQMGQEVILRCVPISNHLYFYWYRQILGQKVEFLVSFYNNEISEKSEIFDDQFSVERPDGSNFTLKIRSTKLEDSAMYFCASRVATYNEQFFGPGTRLTVL.

With respect to this clone: Distinct nucleotide sequences in the sample also encode this CDR3. This chain links TRBV30 with TRBJ1-5; no firm D call. The CDR3 is 13 amino acids. Germline-derived CDR1 and CDR2 are GTSNPN and SVGIG (reference sequence). Between the trimmed V and J ends, which lost 0 bases and 0 bases, there was a span of 3 bases. The CDR3 sequence is CAWSVSSNQPQHF. The CDR3, as DNA: TGTGCCTGGAGTGTGAGTAGCAATCAGCCCCAGCATTTT.

This clone was counted between two and nine times. V usage is TRBV7-2 and J usage is TRBJ2-1; 9 bases align to TRBD2. There are 18 residues in the CDR3. The V segment lost 5 bases and the J segment 4 bases; nucleotides outside the gene matches: 15. Germline assignment: CDR1 SGHTA and CDR2 FQGNSA. The CDR3 nucleotides read TGTGCCAGCAGCCCCACCTTTCGGGCTAGCGGGGCGTACAATGAGCAGTTCTTC. This gives the protein CASSPTFRASGAYNEQFF.

V is TRBV7-2 and J is TRBJ2-3; 8 nucleotides align to TRBD2. The CDR3 loop spans 15 amino acids. V lost 4 bases and J lost 4; bases outside the gene matches: 7. CDR1 and CDR2 from the germline V gene are SGHTA and FQGNSA. Here the CDR3 reads CASSSPGGAADTQYF. For the CDR3, the DNA is TGTGCCAGCAGCTCTCCCGGGGGGGCCGCAGATACGCAGTATTTT.

The gene calls are TRBV7-2 and TRBJ2-7, with 9 bases that match TRBD1. CDR1 SGHTA and CDR2 FQGNSA come from the germline V gene. The junction had 7 bases not matched to a gene; V was cut back by 5 bases and J by 5 bases. The CDR3 is 14 amino acids. CDR3: CASSAGTGINEQYF. The CDR3 DNA is TGTGCCAGCAGCGCCGGGACAGGGATCAACGAGCAGTACTTC.

This clone was detected a few times. This sequence joins TRBV2 and TRBJ2-1, with 12 bases fitting TRBD2. V dropped 4 bases and J dropped 6; count of bases not matched to a gene: 1. The CDR3 sequence is 14 residues long. Looked up from germline, CDR1 is SNHLY and CDR2 is FYNNEI. CDR3 nucleotides: TGTGCCAGCAGTGGACTAGCGGGAGCCAATGAGCAGTTCTTC. It yields the protein CASSGLAGANEQFF.

This clone has just a few counts. The chain joins TRBV30 to TRBJ2-1, with 13 nucleotides matching TRBD2. Germline assignment: CDR1 GTSNPN and CDR2 SVGIG (reference sequence). The CDR3 is 14 residues long. With V trimmed by 4 bases and J by 6 bases, 3 bases remained unmatched. CDR3 loop: CAWKGLAGSNEQFF. CDR3 in DNA: TGTGCCTGGAAGGGACTAGCGGGGTCCAATGAGCAGTTCTTC.

This clone occurred a few times. The chain recombines TRBV6-6 with TRBJ2-5; 10 nucleotides align to TRBD2. Germline V gives CDR1 MNHNY, CDR2 SVGAGI (reference sequence). This CDR3 contains 14 residues. V gave up 4 bases and J gave up 5 bases; unmatched junction bases: 4. DNA for the CDR3: TGTGCCAGCAGTTCAGCGGGGGGGCGGGAGACCCAGTACTTC. Translating it yields CASSSAGGRETQYF.

This clone was counted at least ten times. This chain links TRBV29-1 with TRBJ2-5; no firm D call. Germline V gene data show CDR1 as SQVTM and CDR2 as ANQGSEA. Trimming took off 5 bases at V and 7 bases at J, with 14 bases between the two ends. This CDR3 is 12 amino acids long. CDR3: CSVFVGPGTQYF. In DNA, the CDR3 is TGCAGCGTTTTCGTTGGTCCCGGGACCCAGTACTTC.

The chain combines TRBV4-1 with TRBJ1-2; 9 bases align to TRBD1. CDR1 and CDR2 from the germline V gene are MGHRA and YSYEKL. The CDR3 length is 13 residues. J was trimmed by 8 bases and V by 5 bases; bases with no gene match: 6. The CDR3 loop is CASSDDRGKGYTF. The CDR3 nucleotides are TGCGCCAGCAGCGACGACAGGGGGAAGGGCTACACCTTC.

The chain links TRBV5-1 to TRBJ2-3; no reliable D call. The CDR3 extends over 16 amino acids. Trimming removed 4 bases at V and 8 bases at J, with 23 bases between. Germline lookup yields CDR1 SGHRS and CDR2 YFSETQ. CDR3 residues: CASSGEFHPSSVTQYF. The CDR3 coding sequence is TGCGCCAGCAGCGGAGAATTTCACCCCAGTTCAGTTACGCAGTATTTT. The full variable domain, in which reference TRBV5-1 and TRBJ2-3 provide the parts outside the CDR3, is KAGVTQTPRYLIKTRGQQVTLSCSPISGHRSVSWYQQTPGQGLQFLFEYFSETQRNKGNFPGRFSGRQFSNSRSEMNVSTLELGDSALYLCASSGEFHPSSVTQYFGPGTRLTVL.

Concerning this clone: The sample has other DNA sequences that encode this CDR3 too. V and J are TRBV7-2 and TRBJ2-5; TRBD1 might be the D (6 bases). CDR1 SGHTA and CDR2 FQGNSA come from the germline V gene. The V and J ends lost 1 base and 5 bases respectively, with 8 bases between them. The CDR3 length is 13 residues. The CDR3 loop reads CASSLGGRETQYF. CDR3 DNA: TGTGCCAGCAGCTTAGGGGGGCGGGAGACCCAGTACTTC.

Regarding this clone: The same CDR3 is also encoded by other DNA sequences in this sample. V is TRBV29-1 and J is TRBJ1-1; 8 nucleotides align to TRBD1. V lost 7 bases to trimming and J lost 1 base; unmatched junction nucleotides: 5. The CDR3 contains 13 residues. The germline V gene has CDR1 SQVTM and CDR2 ANQGSEA. CDR3 region: CSATGQGNTEAFF. For the CDR3, the DNA is TGCAGCGCCACTGGACAGGGGAACACTGAAGCTTTCTTT.

A few counts support this clone. The chain employs TRBV7-6 and TRBJ2-3; 10 bases agree with TRBD2. Unmatched junction bases numbered 7, after V lost 2 bases and J lost 5 bases. The germline V gene encodes CDR1 SGHVS and CDR2 FNYEAQ. The CDR3 length is 16 residues. This CDR3 reads CASSLSSGGAGDTQYF. The CDR3 coding sequence is TGTGCCAGCAGCTTAAGCAGCGGGGGGGCCGGAGATACGCAGTATTTT. The whole variable domain, remainder taken from reference TRBV7-6 and TRBJ2-3, is GAGVSQSPRYKVTKRGQDVALRCDPISGHVSLYWYRQALGQGPEFLTYFNYEAQQDKSGLPNDRFSAERPEGSISTLTIQRTEQRDSAMYRCASSLSSGGAGDTQYFGPGTRLTVL.

The J gene is TRBJ2-7, the V gene TRBV11-2, with D maybe TRBD1 (5 bases). Germline values: CDR1 SGHAT, CDR2 FQNNGV. The V and J ends lost 0 bases and 2 bases respectively, with 23 bases between them. The CDR3 loop spans 19 amino acids. CDR3 nucleotide sequence: TGTGCCAGCAGCTTAGAGTTATCCCCCGTAACAGGCCATACCTACGAGCAGTACTTC. This encodes CASSLELSPVTGHTYEQYF.

The chain carries TRBV7-8 and TRBJ2-1; a possible D gene is TRBD1 (5 bases). The CDR3 runs 16 residues. V was cut by 1 base and J by 1 base, with 11 bases left in between. Germline V gene sequence: CDR1 SGHVS, CDR2 FQNEAQ. The CDR3 sequence is CASSLDRFRSYNEQFF. The CDR3 nucleotides read TGTGCCAGCAGCTTAGACAGGTTTCGGTCCTACAATGAGCAGTTCTTC.